This T cell receptor beta chain was sequenced in a study of OX40 agonist ivuxolimab in advanced cancers. Study as a whole: Ivuxolimab doses were 0.01, 0.1, 0.3, 1.5, 3 or 10 mg/kg every 2 weeks.

The ends were cut back, 1 base at V and 5 bases at J, with 15 bases in the middle. CDR3 size: 15 residues. The germline V gene has CDR1 SGHKS and CDR2 YYEKEE (reference sequence). The data were produced by immunoSEQ multiplex PCR, yet TCRdb's version contains in-frame clones alone and is incomplete. The table lists about 90,000 clones, roughly 85% of them singletons, with approximately 0.2% in the top ten. This clone was observed a handful of times. Its specificity is unknown. Broader study findings: The study did not work out the antigen specificity of the expanded peripheral T cells. Partly responding patients at 0.1-3.0 mg/kg showed some of the smallest clonal expansion. Averaged across samples, CD8+ T cells carried more expanded clones than CD4+ did.

The TCR comes from an adult with an advanced solid tumor such as melanoma, head and neck, liver or kidney cancer. This chain connects TRBV5-5 to TRBJ1-1; D is undetermined. Sequences were derived from CD4+ or CD8+ T cells sorted from blood, sampled in a trial of the OX40 agonist ivuxolimab. The CDR3, as DNA: TGTGCCAGCAGCTTGTACACCTCTACGAGGACTGAAGCTTTCTTT. Protein product: CASSLYTSTRTEAFF.